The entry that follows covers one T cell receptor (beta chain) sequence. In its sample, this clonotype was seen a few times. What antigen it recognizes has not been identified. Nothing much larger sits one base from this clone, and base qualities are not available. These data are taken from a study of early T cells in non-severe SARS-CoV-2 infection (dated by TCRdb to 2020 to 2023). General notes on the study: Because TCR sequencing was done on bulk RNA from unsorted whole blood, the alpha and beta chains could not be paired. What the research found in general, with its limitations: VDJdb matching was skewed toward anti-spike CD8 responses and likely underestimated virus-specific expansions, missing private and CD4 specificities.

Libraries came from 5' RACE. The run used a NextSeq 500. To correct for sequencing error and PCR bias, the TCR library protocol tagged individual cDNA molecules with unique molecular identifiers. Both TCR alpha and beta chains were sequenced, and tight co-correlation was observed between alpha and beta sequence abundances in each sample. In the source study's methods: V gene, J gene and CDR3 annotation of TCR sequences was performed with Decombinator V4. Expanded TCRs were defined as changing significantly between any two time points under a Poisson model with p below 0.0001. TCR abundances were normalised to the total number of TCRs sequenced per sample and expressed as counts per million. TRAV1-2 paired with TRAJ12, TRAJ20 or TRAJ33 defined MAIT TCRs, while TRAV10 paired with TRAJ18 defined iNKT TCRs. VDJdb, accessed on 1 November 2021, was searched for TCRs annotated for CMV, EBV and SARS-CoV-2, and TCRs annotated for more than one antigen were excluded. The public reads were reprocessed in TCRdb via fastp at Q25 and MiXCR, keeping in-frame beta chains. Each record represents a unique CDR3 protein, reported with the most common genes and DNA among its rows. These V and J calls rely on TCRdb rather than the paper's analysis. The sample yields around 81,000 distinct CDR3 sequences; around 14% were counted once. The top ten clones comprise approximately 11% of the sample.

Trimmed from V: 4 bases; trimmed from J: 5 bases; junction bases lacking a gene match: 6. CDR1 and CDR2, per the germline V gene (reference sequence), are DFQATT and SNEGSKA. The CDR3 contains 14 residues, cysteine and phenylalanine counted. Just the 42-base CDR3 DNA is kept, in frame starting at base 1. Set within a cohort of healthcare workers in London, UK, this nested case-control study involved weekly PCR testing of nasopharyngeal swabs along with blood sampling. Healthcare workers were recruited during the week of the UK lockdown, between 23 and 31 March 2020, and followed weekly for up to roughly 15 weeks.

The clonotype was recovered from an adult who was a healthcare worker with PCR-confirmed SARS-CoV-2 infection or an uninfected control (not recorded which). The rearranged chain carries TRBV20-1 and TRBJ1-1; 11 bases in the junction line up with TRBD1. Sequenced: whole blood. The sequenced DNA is TGCAGTGCTACTTGGGACAGGGGGGGGACTGAAGCTTTCTTT. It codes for CSATWDRGGTEAFF.